This T cell receptor beta chain was sequenced during a study of blood T cell repertoires in COVID-19. Across the study: The study drew acute and convalescent COVID-19 samples from the United States, Italy and Spain. In each case, the material was cDNA or gDNA derived from T cells, B-cell-depleted T cells, or PBMCs.

The Seattle patients joined while their infection was active and were tracked longitudinally afterward. CDR1 and CDR2 from the germline V gene are SGHRS and YFSETQ. This CDR3 has 14 residues. V was shortened by 0 bases and J by 0 bases, with 4 bases between the two germline ends. As for this clone: The same CDR3 also results from other DNA sequences found in this sample.

In the source study's methods: Estimation of nucleated cell counts relied on the amplification of reference gene primers. Assay: immunoSEQ multiplex PCR; the TCRdb copy retains only in-frame clones and omits some. The D gene and trimming were derived from the DNA, and the V and J assignments and clone size from that table. The sample carries about 150,000 clones, 75% to 85% recorded once. The sample comprised peripheral blood. The chain has TRBV5-1 and TRBJ1-5; D remains unclear. The clonotype originates from a woman aged 60-75 years with COVID-19, enrolled during active disease. Here the CDR3 DNA reads TGCGCCAGCAGCTTGGACACTAGCAATCAGCCCCAGCATTTT. Protein product: CASSLDTSNQPQHF.